This TCR beta chain comes out of a study of persistence of HIV-infected CD4 T cells. Across the whole study: Isolated cells were CMV- and HIV-1 Gag-responding CD4+ T cells.

This clone was found once. Its antigen is not identified. Study-wide results and limits: TCR analyses could not target the rare provirus-carrying CMV-responding cells.

Germline V gives CDR1 SQVTM, CDR2 ANQGSEA. V was cut by 3 bases and J by 7 bases, with 19 bases left in between. The CDR3 is 15 amino acids. This was the immunoSEQ version 4 assay in survey mode. Clones were sequenced by immunoSEQ multiplex PCR, and TCRdb holds only the in-frame ones, with some missing. The sample holds about 40,000 clones; around three quarters are singletons and the top ten take 14%. Cells were stimulated with overlapping HIV-1 Gag 15-mer peptides. CD40L-negative CD69-negative CD45RO-high memory CD4+ T cells were sorted as populations depleted of antigen-responding cells. PBMCs were depleted of CD8+ T cells before stimulation.

The receptor was derived from an adult man with HIV who was CMV-seropositive. The V call is TRBV29-1, the J call TRBJ2-4, with D tentatively TRBD2 (6 bases). The sample here was CD4+ T cells sorted from PBMCs after approximately 19-hour stimulation, taken from a patient who received antiretroviral therapy. In DNA form, the CDR3 reads TGCAGCGTTGAGCGGCGGACTATAACGGGGAACATTCAGTACTTC. Translation gives CSVERRTITGNIQYF. The entire variable domain, with the rest obtained from reference TRBV29-1 and TRBJ2-4, is as follows: SAVISQKPSRDICQRGTSLTIQCQVDSQVTMMFWYRQQPGQSLTLIATANQGSEATYESGFVIDKFPISRPNLTFSTLTVSNMSPEDSSIYLCSVERRTITGNIQYFGAGTRLSVL.